These 32 T cell receptor beta chains came from one sample sequenced in a study of cytomegalovirus exposure and HLA in healthy donors. Primers for the PCR totalled 60 Vbeta and 13 Jbeta. Clones were sequenced by immunoSEQ multiplex PCR, and TCRdb holds only the in-frame ones, with some missing. This table has 97,000 or so clones, around a tenth appearing once. The source material was PBMCs. The receptors derive from a man in his fifties in good health and CMV-seropositive.

The rearrangement joins TRBV9 to TRBJ2-7; the D gene is possibly TRBD1 (7 bases). The CDR3 totals 16 residues. Germline V gene sequence: CDR1 SGDLS, CDR2 YYNGEE. V dropped 4 bases and J dropped 0 bases, with 17 bases sitting between them. CDR3 residues: CASSQGGLASSYEQYF. DNA for the CDR3: TGTGCCAGCAGCCAGGGGGGCCTAGCCTCCTCCTACGAGCAGTACTTC.

This clone rates as medium-sized. This chain joins TRBV7-9 and TRBJ1-2; D gene unclear. Germline CDR1 reads SEHNR; CDR2 reads FQNEAQ (reference sequence). The CDR3 runs 16 residues. The V end lost 6 bases, the J end lost 0 bases, and 17 bases lay between the germline ends. CDR3 residues: CASSPEGLLANYGYTF. The CDR3 nucleotides read TGTGCCAGCAGTCCCGAGGGTCTCCTAGCTAACTATGGCTACACCTTC.

Details on this clone: Other nucleotide sequences from this sample produce the same CDR3. The chain links TRBV6-1 to TRBJ1-5; D not resolved. Trimming removed 4 bases at V and 0 bases at J, with 16 bases between. The germline CDR1 and CDR2 sequences are MNHNS and SASEGT. This CDR3 is 17 amino acids long. CDR3 in DNA: TGTGCCAGCAGTGGTACGGGTTTCCTGGGTAGCAATCAGCCCCAGCATTTT. Residues: CASSGTGFLGSNQPQHF.

In its sample, this clone was seen a few times. The J gene is TRBJ1-2, the V gene TRBV7-9, with 7 bases that match TRBD1. The CDR3 spans 15 residues. V was pared by 5 bases and J by 2 bases, with 8 bases of the junction left unmatched. Per germline, CDR1 SEHNR and CDR2 FQNEAQ (reference sequence). The CDR3, as DNA: TGTGCCAGCAGCCAGCAGGGGGGAGCAAACTATGGCTACACCTTC. Translation gives CASSQQGGANYGYTF.

This chain uses TRBV6-1 with TRBJ2-7; 9 bases are a match to TRBD2. J was trimmed by 0 bases and V by 8 bases; bases with no gene match: 5. This CDR3 is 14 amino acids long. Germline V gene lookup returns CDR1 MNHNS and CDR2 SASEGT. The CDR3 nucleotides are TGTGCCAGCCATTGGACTAGCGCCTCCTACGAGCAGTACTTC. Protein: CASHWTSASYEQYF.

In this sample, this clone turned up a few times. The chain combines TRBV29-1 with TRBJ2-1, with TRBD2 matching over 14 bases. The CDR3 has 15 residues. Trimming at V came to 4 bases and at J to 8 bases, leaving 7 bases not matched to a gene. Germline CDR1 and CDR2: SQVTM and ANQGSEA. CDR3 in amino acids: CSVGGGTSGRHEQFF. CDR3 in DNA: TGCAGCGTTGGTGGGGGGACTAGCGGGAGACATGAGCAGTTCTTC.

There are a few counts of this clone. V usage is TRBV5-1 and J usage is TRBJ2-7; 9 nucleotides match TRBD1. CDR3 length equals 15 residues. The V and J ends lost 4 bases and 2 bases, in that order; junction bases with no gene match: 7. Germline V gene sequence: CDR1 SGHRS, CDR2 YFSETQ. The CDR3 region has the DNA TGCGCCAGCAGCGGACCGGGACAGGGCGCCTACGAGCAGTACTTC. It translates to CASSGPGQGAYEQYF.

The CDR3 DNA sequence: TGTGCCAGCAGCGTAGGGGGGGGAGGGGACGTCTACGAGCAGTACTTC. Translated: CASSVGGGGDVYEQYF. The V and J genes are TRBV9 and TRBJ2-7, with 7 nucleotides matching TRBD2. V lost 0 bases to trimming and J lost 3 bases; unmatched junction nucleotides: 9. This CDR3 region has 16 residues. Germline CDR1 SGDLS, CDR2 YYNGEE.

This clone showed up just a few times. This chain joins TRBV28 and TRBJ1-1; D may be TRBD1 (6 bases). The CDR3 totals 17 residues. Germline assignment: CDR1 MDHEN and CDR2 SYDVKM. The V gene lost 6 bases and the J gene lost 5 bases, with 25 bases spanning the gap. The CDR3 protein is CASSLSPTTGTSTEAFF. The CDR3 DNA reads TGTGCCAGCAGCCTCAGTCCGACGACCGGGACAAGTACTGAAGCTTTCTTT.

This chain uses TRBV9 with TRBJ2-1; 8 nucleotides match TRBD2. With 4 bases clipped from V and 3 bases from J, the junction kept 9 bases outside the gene matches. From germline, CDR1 is SGDLS and CDR2 YYNGEE. The CDR3 runs 16 residues. The CDR3 DNA reads as TGTGCCAGCAGCCCACAGGGTAGCGGGATCTACAATGAGCAGTTCTTC. Translation: CASSPQGSGIYNEQFF.

The V call is TRBV7-2, the J call TRBJ2-5; 11 bases are a match to TRBD2. The germline gives CDR1 SGHTA, CDR2 FQGNSA. V was clipped by 2 bases and J by 5 bases; unmatched bases: 13. This CDR3 comprises 18 residues. CDR3 sequence reads: CASSLFPGRLAGMETQYF. The CDR3 DNA reads as TGTGCCAGCAGCTTATTTCCGGGGAGACTAGCGGGAATGGAGACCCAGTACTTC.

This clone was counted at least ten times. V and J are TRBV6-1 and TRBJ2-1, with TRBD2 matching 11 bases. The V segment lost 4 bases and the J segment 7 bases; nucleotides outside the gene matches: 3. Germline values: CDR1 MNHNS, CDR2 SASEGT. The CDR3 is 14 amino acids. Written as DNA, the CDR3 is TGTGCCAGCAGTGTGCTAGCGGGGGGAAATGAGCAGTTCTTC. Translating it yields CASSVLAGGNEQFF.

This clone was counted between two and nine times. V gene TRBV18 combines with J gene TRBJ2-2; D is possibly TRBD2 (6 bases). With 7 bases removed from V and 1 base from J, the gap between germline ends came to 10 bases. The CDR3 is 14 amino acids. Germline V gives CDR1 KGHSH, CDR2 LQKENI. The CDR3 spells CASFAGGNTGELFF. The CDR3 DNA follows: TGTGCCAGCTTCGCCGGGGGGAACACCGGGGAGCTGTTTTTT.

A note on this clone: At one of its ends the junction is not consistent with the germline gene, which may arise from a read error. The chain recombines TRBV30 with TRBJ2-2; 7 bases are shared with TRBD1. The CDR3 is 17 residues long. In germline, CDR1 is GTSNPN, CDR2 SVGIG (reference sequence). The CDR3 coding sequence is TGTGCCTGGAGTACCCCGGACAGCCCCGAGAACACAGGGGAGATGTTTTTT. Its protein product is CAWSTPDSPENTGEMFF.

This clone was observed a few times. The rearrangement joins TRBV5-6 to TRBJ1-6; TRBD1 might be the D (5 bases). In germline, CDR1 is SGHDT, CDR2 YYEEEE. CDR3 length: 12 amino acids. V was shortened by 3 bases and J by 14 bases, with 12 bases between the two germline ends. CDR3 residues: CASSWGDRALHF. CDR3 nucleotide sequence: TGTGCCAGCAGCTGGGGGGATAGGGCCCTCCACTTT.

V and J are TRBV5-4 and TRBJ2-5; D may be TRBD2 (6 bases). The germline gives CDR1 SGHNT, CDR2 YYREEE (reference sequence). V was pared by 4 bases and J by 7 bases, with 11 bases between. This CDR3 has 12 residues. The CDR3 DNA follows: TGTGCCAGCAGCCTCCCGCGGGGGACCCAGTACTTC. Protein: CASSLPRGTQYF.

This clone was detected a few times. This sequence joins TRBV6-6 and TRBJ1-1; TRBD1 is a possible D gene (5 bases). The V gene lost 5 bases and the J gene lost 3 bases, with 16 bases spanning the gap. Per germline, CDR1 MNHNY and CDR2 SVGAGI (reference sequence). This CDR3 has 15 residues. CDR3 coding DNA: TGTGCCAGCAGTCGACGAAGGCCACAGGACACTGAAGCTTTCTTT. This codes for CASSRRRPQDTEAFF.

The chain links TRBV7-9 to TRBJ2-5; 9 positions agree with TRBD2. CDR1 is SEHNR and CDR2 is FQNEAQ in the germline V gene (reference sequence). Unmatched junction bases numbered 7, after V lost 5 bases and J lost 3 bases. This CDR3 has 15 residues. CDR3 sequence: CASSRYLAGEETQYF. CDR3 coding DNA: TGTGCCAGCAGCCGTTATTTAGCGGGGGAAGAGACCCAGTACTTC.

This clone was picked up many times. V and J are TRBV11-1 and TRBJ1-3; D is possibly TRBD1 (6 bases). V was cut by 4 bases and J by 4 bases, with 11 bases left in between. Germline V gene lookup returns CDR1 SGHAT and CDR2 FQDESV (reference sequence). The CDR3 loop spans 14 amino acids. The CDR3 coding sequence is TGTGCCAGCAGCTATGACAGGAACGGAAACACCATATATTTT. It translates to CASSYDRNGNTIYF.

The rearrangement uses TRBV5-1 and TRBJ2-2; 14 bases agree with TRBD2. Germline values: CDR1 SGHRS, CDR2 YFSETQ. The CDR3 consists of 16 residues. J was trimmed by 8 bases and V by 3 bases; bases with no gene match: 6. The CDR3 DNA follows: TGCGCCAGCAGCTCGACCGGGACTAGCGGGAGTGGGGAGCTGTTTTTT. This encodes CASSSTGTSGSGELFF.

The chain links TRBV4-1 to TRBJ1-2; 7 nucleotides agree with TRBD1. The CDR3 totals 14 residues. Germline V gene data show CDR1 as MGHRA and CDR2 as YSYEKL. Trimming removed 3 bases from V and 3 bases from J; junction bases left unmatched: 4. The CDR3 sequence is CASSQPTGDYGYTF. The DNA of the CDR3 is TGCGCCAGCAGCCAGCCAACAGGGGACTATGGCTACACCTTC.

A few counts support this clone. At the DNA level, this CDR3 is encoded by other sequences in the same sample as well. The chain links TRBV19 to TRBJ1-5; tentatively, D is TRBD1 (6 bases). CDR1 and CDR2 (germline): LNHDA, SQIVND (reference sequence). CDR3 length: 17 residues. V gave up 1 base and J gave up 9 bases, with 22 bases separating them. CDR3 bases: TGTGCCAGTAGTATAGGGGGGGGCAACCCAGCTAGCTGGCCCCAGCATTTT. Residues: CASSIGGGNPASWPQHF. Filled out from reference TRBV19 and TRBJ1-5, the complete variable domain reads DGGITQSPKYLFRKEGQNVTLSCEQNLNHDAMYWYRQDPGQGLRLIYYSQIVNDFQKGDIAEGYSVSREKKESFPLTVTSAQKNPTAFYLCASSIGGGNPASWPQHFGDGTRLSIL.

The table lists this clone with a few counts. The genes are TRBV28 and TRBJ2-1; the match to TRBD2 covers 10 bases. Germline V gene sequence: CDR1 MDHEN, CDR2 SYDVKM. V was pared by 5 bases and J by 6 bases, with 7 bases of the junction left unmatched. This CDR3 contains 15 residues. This CDR3 is CASSRPSGSLNEQFF. In DNA form, the CDR3 reads TGTGCCAGCAGTCGTCCTAGCGGGAGCCTCAATGAGCAGTTCTTC.

The rearrangement uses TRBV7-2 and TRBJ1-5, with a tentative D call TRBD1 (5 bases). The ends were cut back, 1 base at V and 6 bases at J, with 13 bases in the middle. This CDR3 has 15 amino acids. CDR1 is SGHTA, CDR2 FQGNSA, per germline. CDR3 protein: CASSLDSGGGQPQHF. The CDR3, as DNA: TGTGCCAGCAGCTTAGATTCGGGGGGAGGTCAGCCCCAGCATTTT.

This clone was picked up a small number of times. This chain joins TRBV7-3 and TRBJ2-1; 10 positions match TRBD1. The junction had 7 bases not matched to a gene; V was cut back by 6 bases and J by 5 bases. Per germline, CDR1 SGHTA and CDR2 FQGTGA. The CDR3 is 15 residues long. The CDR3: CASRDPGQGHNEQFF. Here the CDR3 DNA reads TGTGCCAGCAGAGATCCGGGACAGGGGCACAATGAGCAGTTCTTC.

The CDR3 nucleotides are TGTGCCAGCAGTGGCCGAGGGACAGGGGAATCACCCCTCCACTTT. Translation gives CASSGRGTGESPLHF. The gene calls are TRBV6-1 and TRBJ1-6; the match to TRBD1 covers 10 bases. With 4 bases clipped from V and 10 bases from J, the junction kept 7 bases outside the gene matches. Germline-derived CDR1 and CDR2 are MNHNS and SASEGT. The CDR3 loop spans 15 amino acids.

The chain couples TRBV7-9 to TRBJ2-7; D unresolved. CDR3 length equals 13 residues. The V end was cut by 0 bases, the J end by 6 bases, with 9 bases between. Germline assignment: CDR1 SEHNR and CDR2 FQNEAQ (reference sequence). The CDR3 region is CASSLAPGFEQYF. The DNA for the CDR3 is TGTGCCAGCAGCTTAGCGCCCGGTTTCGAGCAGTACTTC.

This clone was seen a few times. The genes are TRBV5-4 and TRBJ1-2; 7 nucleotides agree with TRBD1. Germline-derived CDR1 and CDR2 are SGHNT and YYREEE (reference sequence). J was trimmed by 7 bases and V by 0 bases; bases with no gene match: 6. This CDR3 spans 14 amino acids. CDR3 DNA sequence: TGTGCCAGCAGCTTGGAATCAGGGGGAGGTGGCTACACCTTC. Translation: CASSLESGGGGYTF.

The sample holds a few counts of this clone. The V call is TRBV29-1, the J call TRBJ1-1; no definite D call. The length of the CDR3 is 11 residues. Germline CDR1 and CDR2: SQVTM and ANQGSEA. The V end lost 3 bases, the J end lost 3 bases, and 5 bases lay between the germline ends. DNA of the CDR3: TGCAGCGTTGAGTTCTACACTGAAGCTTTCTTT. This codes for CSVEFYTEAFF.

The chain carries TRBV10-3 and TRBJ2-3, with unresolved D. This CDR3 is 16 amino acids long. From germline, CDR1 is ENHRY and CDR2 SYGVKD. Deletions cut 4 bases from V and 2 bases from J, with 16 bases between. This CDR3 is CAISGTVASNTDTQYF. The CDR3 DNA sequence: TGTGCCATCAGTGGAACAGTCGCCTCAAACACAGATACGCAGTATTTT.

This chain links TRBV6-1 with TRBJ1-1; possible D gene TRBD1, 5 bases. The CDR3 sequence is 15 residues long. Looked up from germline, CDR1 is MNHNS and CDR2 is SASEGT. With 1 base removed from V and 0 bases from J, the gap between germline ends came to 9 bases. CDR3 DNA sequence: TGTGCCAGCAGTGAAGTAAGGGACTTGAACACTGAAGCTTTCTTT. Translating gives CASSEVRDLNTEAFF.

This clone was seen only a few times. The chain combines TRBV9 with TRBJ2-2; the D gene is possibly TRBD1 (5 bases). Germline V lookup: CDR1 SGDLS, CDR2 YYNGEE. V lost 3 bases and J 1 base, leaving 7 bases between the germline ends. This CDR3 contains 14 residues. CDR3 nucleotide sequence: TGTGCCAGCAGCGATGACAGGAACACCGGGGAGCTGTTTTTT. It yields the protein CASSDDRNTGELFF.